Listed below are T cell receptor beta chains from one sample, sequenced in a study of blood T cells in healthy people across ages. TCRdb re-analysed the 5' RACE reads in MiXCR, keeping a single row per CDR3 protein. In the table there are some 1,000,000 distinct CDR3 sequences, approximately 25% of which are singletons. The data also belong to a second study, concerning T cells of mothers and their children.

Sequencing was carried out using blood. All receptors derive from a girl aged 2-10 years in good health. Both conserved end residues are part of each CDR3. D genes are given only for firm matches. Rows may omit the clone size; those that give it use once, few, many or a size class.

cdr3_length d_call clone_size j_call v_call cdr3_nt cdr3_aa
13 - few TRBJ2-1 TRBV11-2 TGTGCCAGCAGCGTAGGACGCGGCTATGAGCAGTTCTTC CASSVGRGYEQFF
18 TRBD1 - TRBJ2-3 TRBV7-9 TGTGCCAGCAGCCTCACGGCCCAGGACAGGGGACCTTATCATACGCAGTATTTT CASSLTAQDRGPYHTQYF
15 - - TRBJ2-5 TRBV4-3 TGCGCCAGCAGCCAAGGGATACAGCTCCAAGAGACCCAGTACTTC CASSQGIQLQETQYF
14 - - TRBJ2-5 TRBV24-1 TGTGCCACCGGACCTCATCCGTCCCAAGAGACCCAGTACTTC CATGPHPSQETQYF
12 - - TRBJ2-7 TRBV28 TGTGCCGCCAGCCATTCCTCCTACGAGCAGTACTTC CAASHSSYEQYF
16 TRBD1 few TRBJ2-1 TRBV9 TGTGCCAGCAGTCAAGACCGGGACAGGGGTACCGATGAGCAGTTCTTC CASSQDRDRGTDEQFF
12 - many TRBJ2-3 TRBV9 TGTGCCAGCAGCGTAGGGGTGGATACGCAGTATTTT CASSVGVDTQYF
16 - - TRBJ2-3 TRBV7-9 TGTGCCAGCAGCTTGGGGAGGCTAGCGTTCGCAGATACGCAGTATTTT CASSLGRLAFADTQYF
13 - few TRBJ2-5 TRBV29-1 TGCAGCGTTGAAGATCTTCTCGTGGAGACCCAGTACTTC CSVEDLLVETQYF
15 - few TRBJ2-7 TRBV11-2 TGTGCCAGCAGCTTAGCCCCAAGCGAGACCTACGAGCAGTACTTC CASSLAPSETYEQYF
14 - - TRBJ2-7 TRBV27 TGTGCCAGCAGTTTAGATCAGGGTGCCTACGAGCAGTATTTC CASSLDQGAYEQYF
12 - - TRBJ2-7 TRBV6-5 TGTGCCAGCACCGGGAACACCTACGAGCAGTACTTC CASTGNTYEQYF
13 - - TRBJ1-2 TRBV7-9 TGTGCCAGCAGCTTCAATAGGGACCAAGGCTACACCTTC CASSFNRDQGYTF
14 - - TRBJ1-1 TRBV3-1 TGTGCCAGCAGCCACGGGGGCGAGGGAACTGAAGCTTTCTTT CASSHGGEGTEAFF
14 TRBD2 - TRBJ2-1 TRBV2 TGTGCCAGCAGTGAGAGTGAAGCGGGAGATGAGCAGTTCTTC CASSESEAGDEQFF
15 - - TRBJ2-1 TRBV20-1 TGCAGTGCTAGAGATTTGGAGGGGGAAGGCAATGAGCAGTTCTTC CSARDLEGEGNEQFF
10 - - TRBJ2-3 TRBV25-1 TGTGCCAGCCACCAAGACACGCAGTATTTT CASHQDTQYF
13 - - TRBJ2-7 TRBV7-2 TGTGCCAGCAGCTTCGCTAAAACCTACGAGCAGTACTTC CASSFAKTYEQYF
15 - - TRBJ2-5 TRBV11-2 TGTGCCAGCAGCAAGGGGGCCATACGGGAGGAGACCCAGTACTTC CASSKGAIREETQYF
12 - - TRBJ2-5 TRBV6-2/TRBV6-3 TGTGCCAGCAGTTATTCCCGGGGGCCGCAGTACTTC CASSYSRGPQYF
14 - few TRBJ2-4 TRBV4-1 TGCGCCAGCAGCCCTATTTCGGACCAAAACATTCAGTACTTC CASSPISDQNIQYF
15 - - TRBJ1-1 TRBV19 TGTGCCAGCGCAAGAAAAGTAGGTCGGAACACTGAAGCTTTCTTT CASARKVGRNTEAFF
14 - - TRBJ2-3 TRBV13 TGTGCCAGCAGATTAGATGTATTCACAGATACGCAGTATTTT CASRLDVFTDTQYF
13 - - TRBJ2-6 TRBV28 TGTGCCAGCAAGGTGCAGGGGGGCAACGTCCTGACTTTC CASKVQGGNVLTF
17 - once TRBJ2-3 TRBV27 TGTGCCAGCAGCCCGAGGGGGGGACTTCACCGGGCAGATACGCAGTATTTT CASSPRGGLHRADTQYF
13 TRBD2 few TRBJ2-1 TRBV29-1 TGCAGCGGACTAGCGGAGTCCTACAATGAGCAGTTCTTC CSGLAESYNEQFF
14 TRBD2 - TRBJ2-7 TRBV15 TGTGCCACCAGCGGGCTAGCGGGAACCGACGAGCAGTACTTC CATSGLAGTDEQYF
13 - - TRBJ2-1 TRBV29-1 TGCAGCGTTGGTCCGCAGGGCAACAATGAGCAGTTCTTC CSVGPQGNNEQFF
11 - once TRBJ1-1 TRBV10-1 TGCGCCAGCAGTGAACAGGGAGAAGCTTTCTTT CASSEQGEAFF
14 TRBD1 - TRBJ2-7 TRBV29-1 TGCAGCGCCGAAAAGGGACAGGGCCCCTACGAGCAGTACTTC CSAEKGQGPYEQYF
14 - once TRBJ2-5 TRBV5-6 TGTGCCAGCAGCCGTTGGATCTCTCAAGAGACCCAGTACTTC CASSRWISQETQYF
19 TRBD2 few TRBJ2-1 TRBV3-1 TGTGCCAGCAGTCCTCTTCCTTCTAGCGGGGGGCTCTCCTACAATGAGCAGTTCTTC CASSPLPSSGGLSYNEQFF
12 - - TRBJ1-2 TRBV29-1 TGCAGCGCCCTGGACCGAAACTATGGCTACACCTTC CSALDRNYGYTF
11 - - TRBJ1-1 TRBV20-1 TGCAGTGCCTCGGTGAACACTGAAGCTTTCTTT CSASVNTEAFF
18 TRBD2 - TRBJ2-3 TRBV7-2 TGTGCCGGTAGCTCCTTTTTCTCTAGCGGGAGGGCCAGAGATACGCAGTATTTT CAGSSFFSSGRARDTQYF
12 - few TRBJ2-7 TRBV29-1 TGCAGCGTCGCCAGGGGTGGCAACGAGCAGTACTTC CSVARGGNEQYF
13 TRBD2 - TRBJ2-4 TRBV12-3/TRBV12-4 TGTGCCAGCAGTTTTCCCCGGGAGGACATTCAGTACTTC CASSFPREDIQYF
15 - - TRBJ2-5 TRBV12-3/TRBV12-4 TGTGCCAGCAGTCCTAGGGGCGGAGGGGTAGAGACCCAGTACTTC CASSPRGGGVETQYF
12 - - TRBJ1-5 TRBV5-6 TGTGCCAGCAGCAATCGGAATCAGCCCCAGCATTTT CASSNRNQPQHF
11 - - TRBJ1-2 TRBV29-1 TGCAGCGTTCTGAAGGAGGAAGGCTACACCTTC CSVLKEEGYTF
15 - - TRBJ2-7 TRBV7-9 TGTGCCAGCAGCGGGGGGGGACAGGCGTTCTACGAGCAGTACTTC CASSGGGQAFYEQYF
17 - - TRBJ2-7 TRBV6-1 TGTGCCAGCAGTGAATGTTTCCCCGGACCAACTACCTACGAGCAGTACTTC CASSECFPGPTTYEQYF